This is a list of T cell receptor beta chains from one sample in a study of CD8+ T cells in alopecia areata. Data came from immunoSEQ multiplex PCR; TCRdb stores just in-frame clones and leaves some out. Seen here are about 150,000 clones, about 51% observed once, and the top ten hold approximately 20%. This specimen was CD8+ T cells sorted from blood, taken at week 0. The receptor set was obtained from a human donor with alopecia areata. The CDR3 runs from the conserved cysteine through the conserved F or W. Fields, in order: V gene, clone size, D gene, J gene, CDR3 DNA, CDR3 protein. The D gene is left open where the match is weak. Not all rows give a size; the values are once, few, many and, for expanded clones, a class.

TRBV4-3	.	.	TRBJ2-1	TGCGCCAGCAGCCAAGATGGCGGGGTCTACAATGAGCAGTTCTTC	CASSQDGGVYNEQFF
TRBV19	.	TRBD1	TRBJ2-7	TGTGCCAGTAGTATTCGGGGACAGGGATCGAGGGAGCAGTACTTC	CASSIRGQGSREQYF
TRBV29-1	.	TRBD1	TRBJ1-2	TGCAGCGTTGAAACCTCAGGGGGCTATGGCTACACCTTC	CSVETSGGYGYTF
TRBV11-2	few	TRBD1	TRBJ1-1	TGTGCCAGCAGCCCCCGACAGGGAGGGAACACTGAAGCTTTCTTT	CASSPRQGGNTEAFF
TRBV9	.	TRBD2	TRBJ2-3	TGTGCCAGCAGCTCCCTAGCGGGGGAAAGAGATACGCAGTATTTT	CASSSLAGERDTQYF
TRBV6-4	few	.	TRBJ2-1	TGTGCCAGCAAATTGGGCCCCGGTACTGAGCAGTTCTTC	CASKLGPGTEQFF
TRBV30	.	TRBD1	TRBJ1-1	TGTGCCTGGAGTATTGCAGGGGGCGCGTGGAACACTGAAGCTTTCTTT	CAWSIAGGAWNTEAFF
TRBV29-1	.	.	TRBJ1-2	TGCAGCGTTGAAGATCCGACGGTTAACTATGGCTACACCTTC	CSVEDPTVNYGYTF
TRBV5-1	.	.	TRBJ1-4	TGCGCCAGCAGCTTGGCAGGGGCTCGGACTAATGAAAAACTGTTTTTT	CASSLAGARTNEKLFF
TRBV30	.	.	TRBJ2-3	TGTGCCTGGGTAAGGGCAGATACGCAGTATTTT	CAWVRADTQYF
TRBV29-1	.	TRBD1	TRBJ2-2	TGCAGCGTTGGTGGACAGGGGGCCGGGGAGCTGTTTTTT	CSVGGQGAGELFF
TRBV27	few	TRBD1	TRBJ1-4	TGTGCCAGCAGCCGACAGGGGGGGTACGGAAAACTGTTTTTT	CASSRQGGYGKLFF
TRBV18	.	.	TRBJ1-1	TGTGCCAGCTCACCTTCGACAGTGAACACTGAAGCTTTCTTT	CASSPSTVNTEAFF
TRBV30	few	.	TRBJ2-2	TGTGCCTCCTCGGGGGCCCTCCACACCGGGGAGCTGTTTTTT	CASSGALHTGELFF
TRBV30	.	.	TRBJ2-7	TGTGCCTGGGAACAGGGTCGAGGGACCTACGAGCAGTACTTC	CAWEQGRGTYEQYF
TRBV20-1	.	.	TRBJ1-1	TGCAGTGCCTTGACAGAGGAAGCTTTCTTT	CSALTEEAFF
TRBV29-1	.	TRBD1	TRBJ1-2	TGCAGCGTTGAAAAGGCGGGACAGGGCTATGGCTACACCTTC	CSVEKAGQGYGYTF